Here is one T cell receptor (beta chain) with its context. The data derive from a study of blood T cell repertoires in COVID-19. Study information: Sites in the United States, Italy and Spain provided acute and convalescent COVID-19 samples. Sources were T cells, B-cell-depleted T cells, or PBMCs; the material itself was cDNA or gDNA.

Deletions cut 2 bases from V and 6 bases from J, with 14 bases between. Germline CDR1 is MNHEY and CDR2 is SVGEGT. The CDR3 is 15 amino acids. Only in-frame clones appear in the TCRdb table, and some are missing; sequencing was by immunoSEQ multiplex PCR. The table records about 110,000 clones, approximately 70% of them present only once. Sequenced input: peripheral blood. The receptor was isolated from a woman in her thirties or forties with acute or convalescent COVID-19. The chain joins TRBV6-2 or TRBV6-3 to TRBJ1-5; D might be TRBD1 (5 bases). DNA for the CDR3: TGTGCCAGCAGTTACCTGGGACTTACATCTCAGCCCCAGCATTTT. It is translated as CASSYLGLTSQPQHF.